This T cell receptor (beta chain) was documented in a study of blood T cell repertoires in COVID-19. Study in general: The United States, Italy and Spain were the sources of the acute and convalescent COVID-19 samples. T cells, B-cell-depleted T cells, or PBMCs supplied cDNA or gDNA.

Germline V gene data show CDR1 as MNHEY and CDR2 as SMNVEV (reference sequence). CDR3 length equals 14 residues. V dropped 5 bases and J dropped 0 bases, with 10 bases sitting between them. Authors' analysis steps: The assay estimated nucleated cells by amplifying reference gene primers. Clones were sequenced by immunoSEQ multiplex PCR, and TCRdb holds only the in-frame ones, with some missing. The DNA gave D and trimming, while V, J and clone size come from that table. The sample comprises roughly 240,000 clones, almost 85% of which are singletons, and around 10% rests with the top ten. Cohort placement rested on clinical history that participants reported themselves.

This chain links TRBV27 with TRBJ1-1, with a tentative D call TRBD1 (5 bases). The sequence was obtained from a woman aged 50 to 65 with acute COVID-19. Sample: PBMCs or T cells enriched from blood (not recorded which). The DNA for the CDR3 is TGTGCCAGCAGTCCATCAGGGTTGAACACTGAAGCTTTCTTT. Its translation: CASSPSGLNTEAFF.